The clone carrying this TCR beta chain showed up just a few times. What it binds is unknown. This record comes from a study of blood T cells in healthy people across ages. Looking at the study overall: The capture of about one barcoded beta molecule per two T cells was achieved by template switching. Study conclusions and caveats: Naive T cell percentage strongly correlated with TCR beta diversity. A greater number of naive CD4+ cells and higher diversity distinguished long-lived donors from aged donors.

CDR1 and CDR2 (germline): DFQATT, SNEGSKA (reference sequence). V shed 4 bases, J shed 4 bases, and the junction held 10 bases outside the gene matches. This CDR3 contains 15 residues. A sample-barcoded 5' primer and a J-beta primer mix were used in a second PCR of roughly 7 to 11 cycles. Template switching added a 12-random-nucleotide identifier to every cDNA molecule. TCRdb reprocessed the 5' RACE reads via MiXCR and lists one record per CDR3 protein. Of just under 750,000 distinct CDR3 sequences listed, around a fifth were seen once; the top ten hold around 21%. Sample: blood. The clonotype comes from a man between 70 and 80 years old in good health. The chain uses TRBV20-1 and TRBJ2-3; 8 bases are a match to TRBD1. In DNA, the CDR3 is TGCAGTGCTACGCCAGGGGGCGAGGGTCCAGATACGCAGTATTTT. It specifies CSATPGGEGPDTQYF.